These T cell receptor beta chains were read from a single sample in a study of CD8 T cells in Susac syndrome. TCRdb re-analysed the immunoSEQ multiplex PCR reads in MiXCR, keeping a single row per CDR3 protein. The sample shows 77,000 or so distinct CDR3 sequences, roughly 91% of them seen only once. Sample: CD4+ T cells from PBMCs. These receptors all stem from a human donor with Susac syndrome. The CDR3 runs from the conserved cysteine through the conserved F or W. A D gene is named only where the DNA matches it firmly. Where a row states a size, it is once, few, many or the class of an expanded clone; other rows omit it.

D,J,size,V,DNA,CDR3
TRBD1,TRBJ1-1,-,TRBV7-2,TGTGCCAGCAGCCGAGGGGGCATAGAGAACACTGAAGCTTTCTTT,CASSRGGIENTEAFF
TRBD1,TRBJ2-1,-,TRBV7-2,TGTGCCAGCAGCTTAGCTCCCCTCGTAGGGGACAGGGGTAGGAATGAGCAGTTCTTC,CASSLAPLVGDRGRNEQFF
-,TRBJ2-6,-,TRBV3-1,TGTGCCAGCAGCCAAGATGGTTGGGGGGTCCTGACTTTC,CASSQDGWGVLTF
-,TRBJ1-3,-,TRBV6-5,TGTGCCAGCAAATACAATAGGGACTCTGGAAACACCATATATTTT,CASKYNRDSGNTIYF
-,TRBJ1-3,-,TRBV2,TGTGCCAGCAGTAACGAGGGCTGGGTCGCTGGAAACACCATATATTTT,CASSNEGWVAGNTIYF
TRBD2,TRBJ2-1,-,TRBV7-2,TGTGCCAGCAGCTCCCTTAGCGGGAGTAGGCATGAGCAGTTCTTC,CASSSLSGSRHEQFF
-,TRBJ2-1,-,TRBV27,TGTGCCAGCAGTTTAGGTCGGGGTTCTACAGGGCAGTTCTTC,CASSLGRGSTGQFF
-,TRBJ2-3,-,TRBV6-5,TGTGCCAGCAGTTACGAGCGGTCCACAGATACGCAGTATTTT,CASSYERSTDTQYF
-,TRBJ2-1,once,TRBV3-1,TGTGCCAGCAGCCAAACCGGTGGAGGGGCGCAGGGTGAGCAGTTCTTC,CASSQTGGGAQGEQFF
-,TRBJ1-1,-,TRBV5-1,TGCGCCAGCAGCTTGGCGGGGCTTGGGCTTTCAAAGAAGAACACTGAAGCTTTCTTT,CASSLAGLGLSKKNTEAFF
-,TRBJ2-2,-,TRBV5-4,TGTGCCAGCCGCCGCGGTAACGCGAACACCGGGGAGCTGTTTTTT,CASRRGNANTGELFF
-,TRBJ1-5,-,TRBV2,TGTGCCAGCAGCCAGGGCGACGGCAATCAGCCCCAGCATTTT,CASSQGDGNQPQHF
-,TRBJ1-5,-,TRBV6-6,TGTGCCAGCAGAAAAACTTCTAGTTCTTTTAATCAGCCCCAGCATTTT,CASRKTSSSFNQPQHF
TRBD1,TRBJ2-1,-,TRBV5-1,TGCGCCAGCAGCTTGGCGGGACAGGGTGTGGGTGGTGAGCAGTTCTTC,CASSLAGQGVGGEQFF
-,TRBJ1-3,-,TRBV6-2/TRBV6-3,TGTGCCAGCGGAGCATCTGGAAACACCATATATTTT,CASGASGNTIYF
-,TRBJ2-1,-,TRBV20-1,TGCAGTGCTAGCGAGCTATTATTCAATGAGCAGTTCTTC,CSASELLFNEQFF
-,TRBJ1-5,once,TRBV20-1,TGCAGTGCTAGAGCCCAGTGGGAACAGCCCCAGCATTTT,CSARAQWEQPQHF
-,TRBJ1-1,-,TRBV12-3/TRBV12-4,TGTGCCAGCAGGCAGGGGCCGAACACTGAAGCTTTCTTT,CASRQGPNTEAFF
-,TRBJ1-5,few,TRBV29-1,TGCAGCGTTGAGATAGAGAGCAATCAGCCCCAGCATTTT,CSVEIESNQPQHF
-,TRBJ2-1,-,TRBV10-3,TGTGCCATCAGCAGCTCGGGACTCGAGCAGTTCTTC,CAISSSGLEQFF
-,TRBJ1-6,-,TRBV2,TGTGCCAGCAGTGAAGATAGGCCTTCTAGCGCCTCACCCCTCCACTTT,CASSEDRPSSASPLHF
TRBD1,TRBJ1-4,-,TRBV5-1,TGCGCCAGCAGCTTTCGTAGCGCCCCCATCCGGGACAGGGGCTATGCAACTAATGAAAAACTGTTTTTT,CASSFRSAPIRDRGYATNEKLFF
-,TRBJ2-1,-,TRBV6-1,TGTGCCAGCAGAATCTCCTTTCTAGCGCGAATAGACAATGAGCAGTTCTTC,CASRISFLARIDNEQFF
-,TRBJ2-1,-,TRBV24-1,TGTGCCACCAGTGCCCTACAGGGAGTGAAAAATGAGCAGTTCTTC,CATSALQGVKNEQFF
-,TRBJ1-2,-,TRBV5-6,TGTGCCAGCACCCTCGAGGGGTCCTTAAACTATGGCTACACCTTC,CASTLEGSLNYGYTF
-,TRBJ2-7,-,TRBV15,TGTGCCACCAGCAGAGATATCAGCACTCTCGAGCAGTACTTC,CATSRDISTLEQYF
-,TRBJ2-7,-,TRBV27,TGTGCCAGCAGTTTGAACCCCAGGCCCGTCTCCGAGCAGTACTTC,CASSLNPRPVSEQYF
-,TRBJ2-5,-,TRBV12-3/TRBV12-4,TGTGCCAGCAGTTTAGAGTTGGGTTTACAAGAGACCCAGTACTTC,CASSLELGLQETQYF
-,TRBJ2-7,-,TRBV24-1,TGTGCCACCAGTGATTTGAGGGACGAGCAGTACTTC,CATSDLRDEQYF
-,TRBJ1-5,-,TRBV30,TGTGCCTGGAGTCCCCAATCGGTGAGCAATCAGCCCCAGCATTTT,CAWSPQSVSNQPQHF
-,TRBJ1-1,-,TRBV20-1,TGCAGTGCTAGAAGGGACCTGAACACTGAAGCTTTCTTT,CSARRDLNTEAFF
-,TRBJ1-2,-,TRBV3-1,TGTGCCAGCAGTCAACGGACACTTAACTATGGCTACACCTTC,CASSQRTLNYGYTF
-,TRBJ1-1,-,TRBV20-1,TGCAGTGCTCTCAAGAGCCAGGGAGGTATCACTGAAGCTTTCTTT,CSALKSQGGITEAFF
-,TRBJ2-5,-,TRBV7-3,TGTGCCAGCAGCTTACGGCACCAAGAGACCCAGTACTTC,CASSLRHQETQYF
TRBD1,TRBJ1-2,-,TRBV3-1,TGTGCCAGCAGCCACAACGACAGGGTATATGGCTACACCTTC,CASSHNDRVYGYTF
-,TRBJ1-4,-,TRBV7-2,TGTGCCAGCAGCTGGGCCGGGACGGATTATGAAAAACTGTTTTTT,CASSWAGTDYEKLFF
TRBD1,TRBJ1-4,-,TRBV5-4,TGTGCCAGCAGCCGAAAAGGGACAGCCGTAGAAAAACTGTTTTTT,CASSRKGTAVEKLFF